This TCR beta chain derives from a study of cytomegalovirus exposure and HLA in healthy donors. Study-level points and caveats: Investigators reported under 200 TCR beta chains as tied to cytomegalovirus. Most likely, a cluster of highly shared sequence variants arose as a sequencing artifact. HLA allele associations emerged for around 15,000 TCR beta sequences in a later analysis, at 0.05 false discovery rate.

Despite likely unrecorded immune exposures, the donors were nominally healthy at the time of sampling. In regard to this clone: Its antigen is currently unknown.

Germline V gene data show CDR1 as GTSNPN and CDR2 as SVGIG (reference sequence). Trimming at V came to 6 bases and at J to 7 bases, leaving 6 bases not matched to a gene. The CDR3 has 12 amino acids. PCR used 60 Vbeta primers and 13 Jbeta primers. The table came from immunoSEQ multiplex PCR; TCRdb's copy has only in-frame clones and leaves some out. The sample lists 250,000 or so clones; 70% to 90% were seen once. The chain joins TRBV30 to TRBJ1-3; 7 nucleotides agree with TRBD1. The clonotype was recovered from a woman between 55 and 75 years old in good health and CMV-seropositive. Sequencing input: PBMCs. CDR3 DNA sequence: TGTGCCTGCGAGGGGGCCTGGAACACCATATATTTT. This encodes CACEGAWNTIYF.